The rows below give T cell receptor beta chains drawn from one sample of a study of blood T cells in healthy people across ages. TCRdb processed the 5' RACE reads anew with MiXCR; each CDR3 protein has one entry. Found here are roughly 1,800,000 distinct CDR3 sequences, 49% of them singletons; the top ten hold less than 2.5%. Sequenced sample: blood. The receptors were sampled from a woman between 35 and 50 years old in good health. Both conserved end residues are part of each CDR3. A D gene is named only where the DNA matches it firmly. For some rows the clone size is stated as once, few or many, or as a class when expanded; others skip it.

>TRBJ2-5|TRBV5-6|-|once
CASSLPGSWEYF
TGTGCCAGCAGCCTCCCGGGGTCTTGGGAGTACTTC
>TRBJ2-1|TRBV7-2|-|few
CASSFNSGLSYNEQFF
TGTGCCAGCAGCTTTAACTCAGGACTTTCCTACAATGAGCAGTTCTTC
>TRBJ2-3|TRBV28|-|few
CASRFGEGASTDTQYF
TGTGCCAGCCGCTTCGGGGAGGGGGCTAGCACAGATACGCAGTATTTT
>TRBJ2-3|TRBV28|-|-
CASSFPDLITDTQYF
TGTGCCAGCAGTTTTCCGGACTTGATCACAGATACGCAGTATTTT
>TRBJ2-1|TRBV27|-|-
CASNWRGPNYNEQFF
TGTGCCAGCAACTGGCGGGGGCCAAACTACAATGAGCAGTTCTTC
>TRBJ2-3|TRBV5-5|-|-
CASSLTPGQKDWYF
TGTGCCAGCAGCCTTACTCCTGGACAGAAGGATTGGTATTTT
>TRBJ1-2|TRBV7-9|-|once
CASSLTPADGYTF
TGTGCCAGCAGCTTAACCCCGGCGGATGGCTACACCTTC
>TRBJ2-5|TRBV6-5|-|-
CASRRGQIIQETQYF
TGTGCCAGCCGCCGCGGGCAGATAATCCAAGAGACCCAGTACTTC
>TRBJ2-7|TRBV9|-|-
CASSGSPGRPSYEQYF
TGTGCCAGCAGCGGCTCCCCAGGACGGCCCTCCTACGAGCAGTACTTC
>TRBJ2-1|TRBV28|TRBD2|many
CASSQRGDEQFF
TGTGCCAGCAGCCAGCGGGGGGATGAGCAGTTCTTC
>TRBJ2-3|TRBV6-6|-|few
CASSPSENTQYF
TGTGCCAGCAGTCCTAGTGAAAACACGCAGTATTTT
>TRBJ2-4|TRBV9|-|-
CASSVGQERAKNIQYF
TGTGCCAGCAGCGTAGGACAAGAACGAGCCAAAAACATTCAGTACTTC
>TRBJ1-1|TRBV10-3|-|-
CAISESPPWQINTEAFF
TGTGCCATCAGTGAGTCCCCTCCCTGGCAAATAAACACTGAAGCTTTCTTT
>TRBJ1-5|TRBV19|-|-
CASSGWTDINQPQHF
TGTGCCAGTAGTGGGTGGACCGATATTAATCAGCCCCAGCATTTT
>TRBJ2-1|TRBV28|-|-
CASTSRALNNEQFF
TGTGCCAGCACGAGCAGGGCCCTAAACAATGAGCAGTTCTTC
>TRBJ2-7|TRBV3-1|TRBD2|-
CASSLVRGGNEQYF
TGTGCCAGCAGCCTTGTGCGGGGGGGTAACGAGCAGTACTTC
>TRBJ1-6|TRBV6-1|TRBD1|-
CASSDRDSWSPLHF
TGTGCCAGCAGTGACCGGGACAGTTGGTCACCCCTCCACTTT
>TRBJ1-3|TRBV4-1|-|-
CASSQGRTSGNTIYF
TGCGCCAGCAGCCAAGGACGGACCTCTGGAAACACCATATATTTT
>TRBJ2-3|TRBV5-6|TRBD1|few
CASSLMGQGLPDTQYF
TGTGCCAGCAGCTTGATGGGACAGGGGCTCCCAGATACGCAGTATTTT
>TRBJ1-2|TRBV12-3/TRBV12-4|-|-
CASTQTGLPNYGYTF
TGTGCCAGCACCCAGACAGGTCTTCCTAACTATGGCTACACCTTC
>TRBJ2-1|TRBV12-3/TRBV12-4|TRBD2|-
CASRTSGVVYEQFF
TGTGCCAGCAGGACTAGCGGGGTAGTCTATGAGCAGTTCTTC
>TRBJ2-1|TRBV27|-|-
CASSSPFGGYSYNEQFF
TGTGCCAGCAGTTCTCCCTTCGGGGGTTACTCCTACAATGAGCAGTTCTTC
>TRBJ1-2|TRBV4-3|-|-
CANSPGTAGYGYTF
TGCGCCAACAGCCCCGGGACGGCCGGCTATGGCTACACCTTC
>TRBJ2-5|TRBV9|-|many
CASSVATGGETQYF
TGTGCCAGCAGCGTTGCGACAGGCGGAGAGACCCAGTACTTC
>TRBJ2-7|TRBV4-3|-|few
CASSQGKNQGLFYEQYF
TGCGCCAGCAGCCAAGGGAAGAATCAGGGGCTGTTCTACGAGCAGTACTTC
>TRBJ1-5|TRBV29-1|TRBD1|few
CSVAGQGQPQHF
TGCAGCGTTGCAGGACAGGGTCAGCCCCAGCATTTT
>TRBJ2-5|TRBV9|TRBD2|-
CASSLGTSGGPPNEQYF
TGTGCCAGCAGCCTAGGGACTAGCGGGGGGCCCCCAAATGAGCAGTACTTC
>TRBJ2-7|TRBV7-3|-|-
CASSFSVLMWSSYEQYF
TGTGCCAGCAGCTTCTCAGTTCTCATGTGGAGCTCCTACGAGCAGTACTTC
>TRBJ2-5|TRBV4-2|TRBD2|once
CASSQDPSGGTQYF
TGTGCCAGCAGCCAAGATCCAAGCGGGGGGACCCAGTACTTC
>TRBJ2-1|TRBV6-1|-|few
CASSERGIVAGNEQFF
TGTGCCAGCAGTGAAAGAGGAATTGTTGCGGGTAATGAGCAGTTCTTC
>TRBJ2-3|TRBV7-2|-|-
CASSFRQGRTDAQYF
TGTGCCAGCAGCTTCAGGCAGGGAAGGACAGATGCGCAGTATTTT
>TRBJ1-2|TRBV20-1|-|-
CSATVRNYGYTF
TGCAGTGCTACAGTTCGTAACTATGGCTACACCTTC
>TRBJ2-7|TRBV4-3|TRBD1|few
CASSANTDRFRREQYF
TGCGCCAGCAGCGCCAATACGGACAGGTTTCGGAGGGAGCAGTACTTC
>TRBJ2-1|TRBV15|-|-
CAASSRGLEQFF
TGTGCCGCCAGCAGTCGTGGACTTGAGCAGTTCTTC
>TRBJ2-7|TRBV6-1|-|-
CASSKQLSYEQYF
TGTGCCAGCAGCAAACAGCTATCCTACGAGCAGTACTTC